This T cell receptor (beta chain) emerged from a study of blood T cell repertoires in COVID-19. J lost 1 base, V lost 4 bases, and 4 bases had no gene match. This CDR3 is built from 14 residues. Germline lookup yields CDR1 SGHRS and CDR2 YFSETQ. Data came from immunoSEQ multiplex PCR; TCRdb stores just in-frame clones and leaves some out. The sample holds 30,000 to 40,000 clones, around nine tenths seen once. The source is a human donor in a cohort sampled during active COVID-19. The chain uses TRBV5-1 and TRBJ1-1; 7 bases line up with TRBD1. The material sequenced was peripheral blood. This CDR3 is CASSITGANTEAFF. CDR3 DNA: TGCGCCAGCAGCATCACAGGGGCGAACACTGAAGCTTTCTTT.